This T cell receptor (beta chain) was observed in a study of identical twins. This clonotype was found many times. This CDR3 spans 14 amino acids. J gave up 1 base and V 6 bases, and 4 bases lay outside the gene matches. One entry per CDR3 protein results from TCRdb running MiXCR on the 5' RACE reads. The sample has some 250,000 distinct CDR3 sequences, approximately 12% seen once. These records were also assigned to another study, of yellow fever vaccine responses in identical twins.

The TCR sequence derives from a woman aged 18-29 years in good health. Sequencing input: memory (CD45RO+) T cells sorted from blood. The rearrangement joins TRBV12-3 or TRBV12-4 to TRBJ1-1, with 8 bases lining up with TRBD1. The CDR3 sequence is CASRLDRGNTEAFF. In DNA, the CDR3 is TGTGCCAGCAGACTAGACAGGGGGAACACTGAAGCTTTCTTT.